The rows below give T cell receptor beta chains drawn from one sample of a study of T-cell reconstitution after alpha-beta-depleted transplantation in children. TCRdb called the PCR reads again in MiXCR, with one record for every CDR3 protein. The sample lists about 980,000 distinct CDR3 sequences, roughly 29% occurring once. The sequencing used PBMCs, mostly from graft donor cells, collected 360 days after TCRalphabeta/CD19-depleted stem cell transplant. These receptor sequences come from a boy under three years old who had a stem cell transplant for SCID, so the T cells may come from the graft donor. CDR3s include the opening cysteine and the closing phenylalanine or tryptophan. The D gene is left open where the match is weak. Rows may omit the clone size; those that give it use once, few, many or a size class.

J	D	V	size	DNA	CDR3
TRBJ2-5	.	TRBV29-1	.	TGCAGCTTCCTAGTCGAGAAAGAGACCCAGTACTTC	CSFLVEKETQYF
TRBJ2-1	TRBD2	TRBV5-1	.	TGCGCCAGCAGCTTGACTAGCGGGGGGCCCCATGAGCAGTTCTTC	CASSLTSGGPHEQFF
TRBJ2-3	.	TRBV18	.	TGTGCCAGCTCACCACCGGGACCGGCGAGAGATACGCAGTATTTT	CASSPPGPARDTQYF
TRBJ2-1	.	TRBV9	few	TGTGCCAGCAGTTCGGCGGACTACAATGAGCAGTTCTTC	CASSSADYNEQFF
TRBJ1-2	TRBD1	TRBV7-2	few	TGTGCCAGCAGCTTAGCGAGTGAGGGGGCGAACTATGGCTACACCTTC	CASSLASEGANYGYTF
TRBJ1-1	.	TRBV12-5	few	TGTGCTAGTGGTTTGTTTGGCCACACTGAAGCTTTCTTT	CASGLFGHTEAFF
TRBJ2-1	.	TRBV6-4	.	TGTGCCAGCAGTGACGGGCCTTACAATGAGCAGTTCTTC	CASSDGPYNEQFF
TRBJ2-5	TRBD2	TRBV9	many	TGTGCCAGCAGCCAGACTAGCGGGGGACACCAAGAGACCCAGTACTTC	CASSQTSGGHQETQYF
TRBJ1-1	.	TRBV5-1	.	TGCGCCAGCAGCCAAGGAGGTAACAGGGCTACTGAAGCTTTCTTT	CASSQGGNRATEAFF
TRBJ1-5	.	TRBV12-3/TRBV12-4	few	TGTGCCAGCAGTCGGGGATTCCAGCCCCAGCATTTT	CASSRGFQPQHF
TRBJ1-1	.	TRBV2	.	TGTGCCAGCACCCCGGGGCGGGATGCCACTGAAGCTTTCTTT	CASTPGRDATEAFF
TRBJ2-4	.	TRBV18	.	TGTGCCAGCTCGTCTGTGGGCAGGAACACCAAAAACATTCAGTACTTC	CASSSVGRNTKNIQYF
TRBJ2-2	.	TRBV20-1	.	TGCAGTGCCCACGCGAGACGTGGGTTGAACACCGGGGAGCTGTTTTTT	CSAHARRGLNTGELFF
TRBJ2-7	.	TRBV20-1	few	TGCAGTGCTAGCCCCGAGCGCGTCGCAAAGATGGAGCAGTACTTC	CSASPERVAKMEQYF
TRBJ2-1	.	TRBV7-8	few	TGTGCCAGCAGCTTAGGGGGTTCTGGTGAGCAGTTCTTC	CASSLGGSGEQFF
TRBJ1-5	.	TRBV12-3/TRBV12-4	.	TGTGCCAGCAGTACTCAGGGTTTCAGCAATCAGCCCCAGCATTTT	CASSTQGFSNQPQHF
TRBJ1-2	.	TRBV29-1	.	TGCAGCTTCAAGGAGAGCTATGGCTACACCTTC	CSFKESYGYTF
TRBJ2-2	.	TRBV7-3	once	TGTGCCAGCAGCCCCCGGGTGCTAGCAGACACCGGGGAGCTGTTTTTT	CASSPRVLADTGELFF
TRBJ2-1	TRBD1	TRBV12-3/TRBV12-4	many	TGTGCCAGCAGTTACAGGGGGCTGACTTACAATGAGCAGTTCTTC	CASSYRGLTYNEQFF
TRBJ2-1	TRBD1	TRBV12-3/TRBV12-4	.	TGTGCCAGCAGTTTAGGGTCGCGGACAGGGGGGGTTGAGCAGTTCTTC	CASSLGSRTGGVEQFF
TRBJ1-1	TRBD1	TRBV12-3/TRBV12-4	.	TGTGCCAGCAGTGGACAGGGGCACGCTGAAGCTTTCTTT	CASSGQGHAEAFF
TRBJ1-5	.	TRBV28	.	TGTGCCAGCAGTTTCTCAGGGGCCAAGGGCATTCAGCCCCAGCATTTT	CASSFSGAKGIQPQHF
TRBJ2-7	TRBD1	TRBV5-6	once	TGTGCCAGCAGCCGAAGGACAGGTTATAGCCACGAGCAGTACTTC	CASSRRTGYSHEQYF
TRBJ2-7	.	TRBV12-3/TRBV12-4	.	TGTGCCAGCAGGAGTGGCGGCGAGCAGTACTTC	CASRSGGEQYF
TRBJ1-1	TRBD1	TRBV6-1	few	TGTGCCAGCAGACGACAGGGGGGGAACACTGAAGCTTTCTTT	CASRRQGGNTEAFF
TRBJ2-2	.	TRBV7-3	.	TGTGCCAGCAGCCTTAAAAACGGGGAGCTGTTTTTT	CASSLKNGELFF
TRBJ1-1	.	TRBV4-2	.	TGTGCCAGCAGCCAAGAGGACGATCGAACCACTGAAGCTTTCTTT	CASSQEDDRTTEAFF
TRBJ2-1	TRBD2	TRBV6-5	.	TGTGCCAGCAGTTACGAGGGGACTAGCGGATACAATGAGCAGTTCTTC	CASSYEGTSGYNEQFF
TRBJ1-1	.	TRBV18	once	TGTGCCAGCTCACCACGGGGGCTGGACACTGAAGCTTTCTTT	CASSPRGLDTEAFF